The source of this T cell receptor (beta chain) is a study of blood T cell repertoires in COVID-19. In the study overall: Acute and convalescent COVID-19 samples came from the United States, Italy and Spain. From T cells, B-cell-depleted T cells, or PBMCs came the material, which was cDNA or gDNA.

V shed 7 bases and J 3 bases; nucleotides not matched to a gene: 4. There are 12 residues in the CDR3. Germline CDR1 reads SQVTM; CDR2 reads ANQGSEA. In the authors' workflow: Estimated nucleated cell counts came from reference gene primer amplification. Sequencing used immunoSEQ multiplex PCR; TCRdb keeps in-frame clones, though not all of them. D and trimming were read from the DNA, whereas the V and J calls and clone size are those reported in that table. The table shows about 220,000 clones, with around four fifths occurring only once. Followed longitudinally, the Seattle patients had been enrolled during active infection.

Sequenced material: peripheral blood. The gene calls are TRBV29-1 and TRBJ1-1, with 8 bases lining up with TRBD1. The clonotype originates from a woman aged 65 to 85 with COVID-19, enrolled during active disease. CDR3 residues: CSAQGAYTEAFF. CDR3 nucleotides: TGCAGCGCGCAGGGGGCTTACACTGAAGCTTTCTTT.